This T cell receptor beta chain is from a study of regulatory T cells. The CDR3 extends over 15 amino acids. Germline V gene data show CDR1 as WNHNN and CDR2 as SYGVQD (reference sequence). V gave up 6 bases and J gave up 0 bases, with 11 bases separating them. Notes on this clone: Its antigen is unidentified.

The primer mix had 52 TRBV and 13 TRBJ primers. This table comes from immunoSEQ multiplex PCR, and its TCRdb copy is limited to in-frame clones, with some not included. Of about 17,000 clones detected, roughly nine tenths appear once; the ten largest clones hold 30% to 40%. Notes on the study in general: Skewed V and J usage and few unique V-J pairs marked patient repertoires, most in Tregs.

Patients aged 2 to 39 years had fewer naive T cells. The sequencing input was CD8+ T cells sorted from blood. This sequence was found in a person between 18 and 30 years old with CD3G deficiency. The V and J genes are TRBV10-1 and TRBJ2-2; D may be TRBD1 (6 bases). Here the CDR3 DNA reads TGCGCCAGCAGCTCGGGACATCCGAACACCGGGGAGCTGTTTTTT. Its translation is CASSSGHPNTGELFF.